This T cell receptor beta chain was sequenced during a study of T cell repertoires in cytomegalovirus infection. Overall study context: Based on public TCR beta signatures, there were indications of CMV infection and of a matching HLA type.

V was shortened by 1 base and J by 2 bases, with 10 bases between the two germline ends. This CDR3 is 14 amino acids long. CDR1 and CDR2 from the germline V gene are SGHKS and YYEKEE (reference sequence). Study results and caveats: The response measured ex vivo was dominated by TCR beta clonotypes (HLA-C-restricted and CMV-specific). There were carriers of CMV plus the relevant HLA, and cumulative public TCR beta family frequency identified them.

Ten or more counts support this clonotype. Its antigen is currently unknown. TCRdb redid the calling of the reads with MiXCR, one entry per CDR3 protein. The sample lists some 300,000 distinct CDR3 sequences, around 10% occurring once. The receptor was derived from a human donor in good health (CMV status not recorded). Some clones in this sample may be carry-over from other donors' samples. The chain links TRBV5-5 to TRBJ2-7; no clear D. Sequenced material: PBMCs. CDR3 coding DNA: TGTGCCAGCAGCTTGATAGGCAGCGCCTACGAGCAGTACTTC. As protein: CASSLIGSAYEQYF.